This TCR beta chain was observed in a study of early stage breast cancer tumors. Overall study findings and caveats: Bulk DNA sequencing of unsorted cells missed chain pairing and markers.

Profiling relied on immunoSEQ multiplex PCR, and the TCRdb table lists in-frame clones only, not all of them. The data hold under 13,000 clones, with 70% to 80% observed a single time. The V gene's germline CDR1 is SEHNR and CDR2 FQNEAQ (reference sequence). The V gene end was trimmed by 1 base and the J gene end by 7 bases; junction bases not matched to a gene: 2. The CDR3 covers 14 residues. As to this clone: Its antigen is unknown. Other nucleotide sequences from this sample produce the same CDR3.

The sequenced material came from breast tumor tissue. This TCR derives from a person aged 70 to 85 with breast cancer. V gene TRBV7-9 combines with J gene TRBJ1-5, with TRBD1 matching 9 bases. CDR3 region: CASSLGQGGQPQHF. CDR3 nucleotide sequence: TGTGCCAGCAGCTTAGGACAGGGGGGCCAGCCCCAGCATTTT.